The 16 T cell receptor beta chains below come from one sample, sequenced in a study of CXCR3-negative and CXCR3-positive naive CD8 T cells. 5' RACE that incorporated UMI labels was used to prepare the TRB cDNA libraries. TCRdb re-called the 5' RACE reads and gives one entry per CDR3 protein, without DNA. The sample data list 40,000 to 55,000 distinct CDR3 sequences. Sequencing was carried out using naive CXCR3- CD8+ T cells from blood. The subset: CD45RO-CCR7+CD27+CD95- naive CD8+ T cells lacking CXCR3 (TNR3-). The receptor set was obtained from a human donor in good health. Some clones in this sample may be carry-over from other donors' samples.

The gene calls are TRBV29-1 and TRBJ2-3; with no DNA, the TCRdb D assignment of TRBD1 cannot be verified. The CDR3 runs 15 residues. Per germline, CDR1 SQVTM and CDR2 ANQGSEA. CDR3 amino acids: CSVDGTGSWTDTQYF.

CDR3 residues: CASQTGPGELFF. The chain links TRBV25-1 to TRBJ2-2; TCRdb gives TRBD1 as the D gene, but with no DNA this cannot be confirmed. The germline V gene encodes CDR1 MGHDK and CDR2 SYGVNS. CDR3 length: 12 residues.

The V gene is TRBV6-6, the J gene TRBJ2-3; as DNA is missing, the TRBD1 call by TCRdb cannot be tested. This CDR3 is built from 15 residues. Germline V gene lookup returns CDR1 MNHNY and CDR2 SVGAGI (reference sequence). The CDR3 loop is CASSHRDRETDTQYF.

This chain links TRBV28 with TRBJ2-1; TCRdb's D call, TRBD2, is unchecked because there is no DNA. Germline V lookup: CDR1 MDHEN, CDR2 SYDVKM. This CDR3 spans 16 amino acids. This CDR3 is CASSPSTSGGYNEQFF. The complete variable domain, with remaining parts taken from reference TRBV28 and TRBJ2-1, reads DVKVTQSSRYLVKRTGEKVFLECVQDMDHENMFWYRQDPGLGLRLIYFSYDVKMKEKGDIPEGYSVSREKKERFSLILESASTNQTSMYLCASSPSTSGGYNEQFFGPGTRLTVL.

The gene calls are TRBV28 and TRBJ2-3; TCRdb's D call of TRBD1 is untestable without DNA. The CDR3 runs to 16 residues. The germline gives CDR1 MDHEN, CDR2 SYDVKM. The CDR3 sequence: CASSFTSGADADTQYF.

The J gene is TRBJ2-1, the V gene TRBV20-1. The CDR3 spans 11 residues. Germline values: CDR1 DFQATT, CDR2 SNEGSKA (reference sequence). This CDR3 reads CSGVRDNEQFF.

This CDR3 reads CATRGQEVETQYF. The chain links TRBV24-1 to TRBJ2-5; TCRdb returns TRBD1, unconfirmable since there is no DNA. The germline CDR1 and CDR2 sequences are KGHDR and SFDVKD. This CDR3 contains 13 residues.

The chain recombines TRBV5-1 with TRBJ2-3; TCRdb selects TRBD1, and the lack of DNA leaves this call unchecked. The CDR3 is made up of 14 amino acids. CDR1 and CDR2 from the germline V gene are SGHRS and YFSETQ. Here the CDR3 reads CASMVGQGTDTQYF. Filled out from reference TRBV5-1 and TRBJ2-3, the complete variable domain reads KAGVTQTPRYLIKTRGQQVTLSCSPISGHRSVSWYQQTPGQGLQFLFEYFSETQRNKGNFPGRFSGRQFSNSRSEMNVSTLELGDSALYLCASMVGQGTDTQYFGPGTRLTVL.

This chain connects TRBV29-1 to TRBJ1-1; TCRdb's D call of TRBD1 is untestable without DNA. CDR1 is SQVTM and CDR2 is ANQGSEA in the germline V gene. The CDR3 sequence is 12 residues long. The CDR3: CSVEYRYTEAFF.

This chain joins TRBV7-9 and TRBJ1-5. The CDR3 consists of 13 residues. Looked up from germline, CDR1 is SEHNR and CDR2 is FQNEAQ (reference sequence). Here the CDR3 reads CASSLHLNQPQHF.

V and J are TRBV9 and TRBJ2-1; the TCRdb D gene call, TRBD1, has no DNA to confirm it. CDR3 length: 14 residues. Germline V gene data show CDR1 as SGDLS and CDR2 as YYNGEE. The CDR3 sequence: CASSVGGPANEQFF. Using reference TRBV9 and TRBJ2-1 for the parts outside the CDR3, the full variable domain is DSGVTQTPKHLITATGQRVTLRCSPRSGDLSVYWYQQSLDQGLQFLIQYYNGEERAKGNILERFSAQQFPDLHSELNLSSLELGDSALYFCASSVGGPANEQFFGPGTRLTVL.

The rearrangement links TRBV29-1 to TRBJ1-2. This CDR3 has 11 amino acids. Germline loops: CDR1 SQVTM, CDR2 ANQGSEA. CDR3 sequence reads: CSVERLEGYTF. Full variable domain (outside the CDR3, taken from reference TRBV29-1 and TRBJ1-2): SAVISQKPSRDICQRGTSLTIQCQVDSQVTMMFWYRQQPGQSLTLIATANQGSEATYESGFVIDKFPISRPNLTFSTLTVSNMSPEDSSIYLCSVERLEGYTFGSGTRLTVV.

This sequence joins TRBV12-3 or TRBV12-4 and TRBJ2-1; no DNA is available, so the TRBD1 call from TCRdb remains unchecked. CDR3 length: 16 amino acids. The chain's CDR3 is CASSPSGGPAYNEQFF.

The rearrangement joins TRBV29-1 to TRBJ2-3; the D call of TRBD1 rests on TCRdb alone, since no DNA is present to check it. The germline V gene encodes CDR1 SQVTM and CDR2 ANQGSEA. The CDR3 is made up of 14 amino acids. This CDR3 is CSVGSGASTDTQYF.

The chain couples TRBV7-9 to TRBJ2-7; TCRdb reports TRBD2, a call that lacks DNA to check it against. The CDR3 totals 16 residues. From germline, CDR1 is SEHNR and CDR2 FQNEAQ (reference sequence). CDR3 sequence reads: CASSLSGRAPSYEQYF.

This rearrangement joins TRBV4-1 to TRBJ2-5; the TCRdb call, TRBD1, lacks DNA for checking. Germline V gene data show CDR1 as MGHRA and CDR2 as YSYEKL. The CDR3 contains 17 residues. The chain's CDR3 is CASSQGHLQGVGETQYF.